What follows describes a single TCR beta chain. Its specificity is unknown. CDR1 DFQATT and CDR2 SNEGSKA come from the germline V gene (reference sequence). This CDR3 spans 14 amino acids. The V segment lost 6 bases and the J segment 6 bases; nucleotides outside the gene matches: 14. The sample is drawn from a study of T-cell memory formation after mild COVID-19. Study context: Clusters were largely donor specific.

Study-wide findings and caveats: Pre-infection memory harbored some responding clones, suggesting cross-reactive memory joined. Clones that shrank (day 15 to 85) were balanced CD4/CD8, whereas later expanders leaned CD4+.

Via MiXCR, TCRdb re-called the 5' RACE reads, giving one row per CDR3 protein. This sample has about 430,000 distinct CDR3 sequences, with more than 20% found just once. This chain connects TRBV20-1 to TRBJ2-7; 7 nucleotides agree with TRBD2. The sample taken for sequencing was PBMCs or a T cell subset sorted from them (not recorded which). This clonotype was sampled from an adult woman who had mild COVID-19 (a few samples of this study predate the infection). Cell type and time point are not known. CDR3 region: CSATPGGGVREQYF. The CDR3 nucleotides read TGCAGTGCAACCCCGGGGGGTGGGGTACGCGAGCAGTACTTC.